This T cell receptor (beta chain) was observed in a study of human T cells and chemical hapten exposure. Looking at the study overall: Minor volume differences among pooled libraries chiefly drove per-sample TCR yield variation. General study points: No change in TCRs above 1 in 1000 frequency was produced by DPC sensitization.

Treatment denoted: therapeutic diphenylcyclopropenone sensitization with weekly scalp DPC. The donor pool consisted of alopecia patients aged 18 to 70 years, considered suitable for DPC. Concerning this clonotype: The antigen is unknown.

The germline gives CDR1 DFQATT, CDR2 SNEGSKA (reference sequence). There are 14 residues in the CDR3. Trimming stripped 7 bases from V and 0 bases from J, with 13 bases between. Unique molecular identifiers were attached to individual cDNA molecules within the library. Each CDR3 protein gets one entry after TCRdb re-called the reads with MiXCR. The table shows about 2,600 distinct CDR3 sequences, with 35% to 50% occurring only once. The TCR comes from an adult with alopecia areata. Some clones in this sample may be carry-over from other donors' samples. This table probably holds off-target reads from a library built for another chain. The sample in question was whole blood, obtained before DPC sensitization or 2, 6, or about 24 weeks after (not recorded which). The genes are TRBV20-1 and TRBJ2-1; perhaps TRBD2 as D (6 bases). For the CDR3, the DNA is TGCAGTGGTATCGCGGGGTTCTCCTACAATGAGCAGTTCTTC. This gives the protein CSGIAGFSYNEQFF.